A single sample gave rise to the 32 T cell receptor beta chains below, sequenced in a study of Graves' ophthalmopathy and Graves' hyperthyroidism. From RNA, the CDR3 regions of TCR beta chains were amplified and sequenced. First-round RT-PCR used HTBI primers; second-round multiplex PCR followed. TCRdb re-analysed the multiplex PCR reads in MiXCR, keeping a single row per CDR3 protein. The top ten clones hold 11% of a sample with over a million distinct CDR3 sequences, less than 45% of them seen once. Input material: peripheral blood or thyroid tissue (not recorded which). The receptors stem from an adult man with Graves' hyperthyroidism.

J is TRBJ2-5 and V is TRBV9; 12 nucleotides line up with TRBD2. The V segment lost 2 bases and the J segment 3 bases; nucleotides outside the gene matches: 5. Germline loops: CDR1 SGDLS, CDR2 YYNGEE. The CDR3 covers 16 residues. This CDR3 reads CASSVSSGRAEETQYF. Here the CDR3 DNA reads TGTGCCAGCAGCGTTTCTAGCGGGAGGGCCGAAGAGACCCAGTACTTC.

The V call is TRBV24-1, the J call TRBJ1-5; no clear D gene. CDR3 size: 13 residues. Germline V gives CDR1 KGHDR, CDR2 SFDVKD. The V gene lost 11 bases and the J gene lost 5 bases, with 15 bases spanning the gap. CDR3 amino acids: CASSGGQHQPQHF. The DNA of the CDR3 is TGTGCCAGCAGCGGCGGGCAGCATCAGCCCCAGCATTTT.

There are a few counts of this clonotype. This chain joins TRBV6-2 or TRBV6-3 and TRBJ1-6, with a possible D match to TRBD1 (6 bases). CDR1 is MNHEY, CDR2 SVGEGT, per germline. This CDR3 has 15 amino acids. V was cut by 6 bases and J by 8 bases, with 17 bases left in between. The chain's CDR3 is CASRLQGPGDSPLHF. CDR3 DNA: TGTGCCAGCAGACTACAGGGACCCGGGGATTCACCCCTCCACTTT.

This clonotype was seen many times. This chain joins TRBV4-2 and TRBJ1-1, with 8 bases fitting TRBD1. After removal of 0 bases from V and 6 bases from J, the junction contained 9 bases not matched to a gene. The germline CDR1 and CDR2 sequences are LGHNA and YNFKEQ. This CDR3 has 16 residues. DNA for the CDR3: TGTGCCAGCAGCCAAGAGGCCCTGGACAGGGACGCTGAAGCTTTCTTT. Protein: CASSQEALDRDAEAFF.

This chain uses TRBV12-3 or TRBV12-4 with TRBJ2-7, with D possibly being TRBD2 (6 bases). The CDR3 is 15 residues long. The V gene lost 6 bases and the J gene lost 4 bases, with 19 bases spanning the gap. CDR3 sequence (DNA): TGTGCCAGCAGCCTAGAGGCGGGACCGGGTTACGAGCAGTACTTC. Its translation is CASSLEAGPGYEQYF.

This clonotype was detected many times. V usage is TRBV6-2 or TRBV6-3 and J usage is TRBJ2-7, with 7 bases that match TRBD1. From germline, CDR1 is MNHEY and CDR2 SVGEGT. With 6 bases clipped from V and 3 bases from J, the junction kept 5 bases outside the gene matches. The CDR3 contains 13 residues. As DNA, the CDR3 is TGTGCCAGCAGCGCGACAGGGAACTACGAGCAGTACTTC. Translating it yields CASSATGNYEQYF.

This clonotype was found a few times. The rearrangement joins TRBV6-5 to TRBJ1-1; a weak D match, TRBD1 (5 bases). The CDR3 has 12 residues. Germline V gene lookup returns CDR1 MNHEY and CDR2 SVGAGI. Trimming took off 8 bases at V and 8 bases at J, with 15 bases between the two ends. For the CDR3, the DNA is TGTGCCAGCTCCAGTAGGGGCCCCGAAGCTTTCTTT. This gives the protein CASSSRGPEAFF.

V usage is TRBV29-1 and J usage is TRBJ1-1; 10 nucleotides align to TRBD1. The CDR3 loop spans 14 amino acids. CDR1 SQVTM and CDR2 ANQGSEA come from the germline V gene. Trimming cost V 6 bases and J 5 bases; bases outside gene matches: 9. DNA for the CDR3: TGCAGCGTCGCTCGGACAGGGGGGGTGACTGAAGCTTTCTTT. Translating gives CSVARTGGVTEAFF.

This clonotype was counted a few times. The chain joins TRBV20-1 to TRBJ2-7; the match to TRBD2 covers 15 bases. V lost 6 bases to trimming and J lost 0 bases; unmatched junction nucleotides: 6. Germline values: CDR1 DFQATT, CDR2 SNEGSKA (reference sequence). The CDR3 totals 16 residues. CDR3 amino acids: CSALGTSGRFSYEQYF. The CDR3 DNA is TGCAGTGCCCTCGGGACTAGCGGGAGGTTCTCCTACGAGCAGTACTTC.

For the CDR3, the DNA is TGCAGTGCTCCAACAGGGGAGAACTATGGCTACACCTTC. Translated, it gives CSAPTGENYGYTF. The V gene is TRBV20-1, the J gene TRBJ1-2; 7 bases agree with TRBD1. Germline V gives CDR1 DFQATT, CDR2 SNEGSKA (reference sequence). Germline trimming cut 5 bases from V and 2 bases from J; bases unmatched to any gene: 5. The CDR3 is 13 residues long.

Here the CDR3 DNA reads TGTGCCTGGAGTGGGGCAGGAAGCACTGAAGCTTTCTTT. It yields the protein CAWSGAGSTEAFF. This rearrangement joins TRBV30 to TRBJ1-1; D unclear. This CDR3 spans 13 amino acids. The germline V and J ends were trimmed by 1 base and 4 bases, with 10 bases remaining between them. Germline V lookup: CDR1 GTSNPN, CDR2 SVGIG (reference sequence).

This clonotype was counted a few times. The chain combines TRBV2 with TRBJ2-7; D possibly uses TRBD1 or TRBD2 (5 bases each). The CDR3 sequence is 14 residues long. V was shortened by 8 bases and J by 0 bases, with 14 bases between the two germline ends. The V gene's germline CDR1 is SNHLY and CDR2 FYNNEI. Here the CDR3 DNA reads TGTGCCAGCGGGGGAACTAAAATCTCCTACGAGCAGTACTTC. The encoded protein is CASGGTKISYEQYF.

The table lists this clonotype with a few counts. The CDR3 DNA is TGTGCCAGCAGCTTTTACCTACTTGATGAAAAACTGTTTTTT. Its translation: CASSFYLLDEKLFF. This chain joins TRBV7-9 and TRBJ1-4; D ambiguous. The CDR3 covers 14 residues. The V gene's germline CDR1 is SEHNR and CDR2 FQNEAQ (reference sequence). The germline V and J ends were trimmed by 3 bases and 6 bases, with 11 bases remaining between them.

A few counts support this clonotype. The CDR3 nucleotides are TGTGCCAGCGGTCACAGGGGAGGTCAGCCCCAGCATTTT. This translates into CASGHRGGQPQHF. This chain joins TRBV6-6 and TRBJ1-5, with 7 bases that match TRBD1. The V segment lost 8 bases and the J segment 6 bases; nucleotides outside the gene matches: 7. The CDR3 sequence is 13 residues long. Looked up from germline, CDR1 is MNHNY and CDR2 is SVGAGI (reference sequence).

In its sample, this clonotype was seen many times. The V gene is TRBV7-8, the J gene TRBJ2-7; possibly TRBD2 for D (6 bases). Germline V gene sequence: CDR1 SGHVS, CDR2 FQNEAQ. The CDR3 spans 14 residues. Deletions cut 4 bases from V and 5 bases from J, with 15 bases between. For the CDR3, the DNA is TGTGCCAGCAGCTCGGACTACGCTCGGAACGAGCAGTACTTC. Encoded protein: CASSSDYARNEQYF. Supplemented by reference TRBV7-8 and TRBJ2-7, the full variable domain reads GAGVSQSPRYKVAKRGQDVALRCDPISGHVSLFWYQQALGQGPEFLTYFQNEAQLDKSGLPSDRFFAERPEGSVSTLKIQRTQQEDSAVYLCASSSDYARNEQYFGPGTRLTVT.

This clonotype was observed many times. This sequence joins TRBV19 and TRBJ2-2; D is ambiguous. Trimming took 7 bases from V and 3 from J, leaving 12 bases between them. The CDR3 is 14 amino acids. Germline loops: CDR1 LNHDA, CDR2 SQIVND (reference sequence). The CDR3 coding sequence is TGTGCCAGTACCGATCGGTCCTACACCGGGGAGCTGTTTTTT. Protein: CASTDRSYTGELFF.

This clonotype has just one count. Written as DNA, the CDR3 is TGCAGCGTCTCGACAGGGGGCCAAACTGAAGCTTTCTTT. Translating gives CSVSTGGQTEAFF. The V call is TRBV29-1, the J call TRBJ1-1, with 10 bases fitting TRBD1. The CDR3 extends over 13 amino acids. Trimming removed 6 bases from V and 5 bases from J; junction bases left unmatched: 6. Germline V gene data show CDR1 as SQVTM and CDR2 as ANQGSEA.

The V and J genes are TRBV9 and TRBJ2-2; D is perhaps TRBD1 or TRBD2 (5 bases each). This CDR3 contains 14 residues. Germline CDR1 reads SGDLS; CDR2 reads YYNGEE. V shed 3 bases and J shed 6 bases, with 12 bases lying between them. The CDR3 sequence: CASSGWGSPGELFF. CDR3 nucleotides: TGTGCCAGCAGCGGGTGGGGGTCGCCCGGGGAGCTGTTTTTT. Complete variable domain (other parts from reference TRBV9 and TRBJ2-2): DSGVTQTPKHLITATGQRVTLRCSPRSGDLSVYWYQQSLDQGLQFLIQYYNGEERAKGNILERFSAQQFPDLHSELNLSSLELGDSALYFCASSGWGSPGELFFGEGSRLTVL.

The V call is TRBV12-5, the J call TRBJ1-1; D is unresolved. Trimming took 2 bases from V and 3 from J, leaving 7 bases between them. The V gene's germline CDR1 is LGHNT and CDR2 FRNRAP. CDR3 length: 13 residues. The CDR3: CASGLFKDTEAFF. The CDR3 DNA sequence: TGTGCTAGTGGTTTGTTCAAGGACACTGAAGCTTTCTTT.

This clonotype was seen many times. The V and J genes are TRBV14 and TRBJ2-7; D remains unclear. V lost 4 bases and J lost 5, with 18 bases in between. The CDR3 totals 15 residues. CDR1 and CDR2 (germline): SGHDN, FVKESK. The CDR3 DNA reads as TGTGCCAGCAGCCTTGCCGCGAGGCTAGTCGACGAGCAGTACTTC. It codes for CASSLAARLVDEQYF. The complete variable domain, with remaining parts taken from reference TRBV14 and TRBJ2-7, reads EAGVTQFPSHSVIEKGQTVTLRCDPISGHDNLYWYRRVMGKEIKFLLHFVKESKQDESGMPNNRFLAERTGGTYSTLKVQPAELEDSGVYFCASSLAARLVDEQYFGPGTRLTVT.

CDR3 sequence: CASSLDPVDAFF. CDR3 sequence (DNA): TGTGCCAGCAGCTTAGATCCGGTGGACGCTTTCTTT. V usage is TRBV7-6 and J usage is TRBJ1-1; unclear D gene. The germline CDR1 and CDR2 sequences are SGHVS and FNYEAQ. The CDR3 runs to 12 residues. The V end was cut by 1 base, the J end by 11 bases, with 11 bases between.

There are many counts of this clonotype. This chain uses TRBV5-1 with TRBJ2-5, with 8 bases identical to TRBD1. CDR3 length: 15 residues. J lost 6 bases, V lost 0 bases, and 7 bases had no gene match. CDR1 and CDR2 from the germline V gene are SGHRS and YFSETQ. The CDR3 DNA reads TGCGCCAGCAGCTTGGGAGACAGGGGAGAAAAGACCCAGTACTTC. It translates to CASSLGDRGEKTQYF.

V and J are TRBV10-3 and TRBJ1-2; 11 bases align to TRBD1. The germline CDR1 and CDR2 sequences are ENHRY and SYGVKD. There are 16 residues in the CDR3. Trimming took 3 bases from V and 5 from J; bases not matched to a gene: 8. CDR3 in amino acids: CAISDTGTGGFYGYTF. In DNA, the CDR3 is TGTGCCATCAGTGATACCGGGACAGGGGGTTTTTATGGCTACACCTTC.

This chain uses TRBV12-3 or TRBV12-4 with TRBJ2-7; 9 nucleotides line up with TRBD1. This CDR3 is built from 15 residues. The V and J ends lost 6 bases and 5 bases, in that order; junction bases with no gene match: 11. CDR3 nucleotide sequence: TGTGCCAGCAGCCCCACAGGGGGCGTTTTACACGAGCAGTACTTC. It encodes CASSPTGGVLHEQYF.

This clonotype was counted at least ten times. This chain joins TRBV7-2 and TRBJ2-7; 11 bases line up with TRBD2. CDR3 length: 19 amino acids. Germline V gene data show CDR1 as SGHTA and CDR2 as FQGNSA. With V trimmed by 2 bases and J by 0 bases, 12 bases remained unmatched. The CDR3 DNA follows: TGTGCCAGCAGCTTATGGTCTACTAGCGGGAGTTACATCTCCTACGAGCAGTACTTC. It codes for CASSLWSTSGSYISYEQYF.

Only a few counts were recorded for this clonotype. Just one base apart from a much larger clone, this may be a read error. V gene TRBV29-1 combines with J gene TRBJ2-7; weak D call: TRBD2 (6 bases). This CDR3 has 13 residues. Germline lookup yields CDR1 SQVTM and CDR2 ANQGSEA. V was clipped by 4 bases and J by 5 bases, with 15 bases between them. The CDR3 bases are TGCAGCGTTGGGGGGACGGAGGGCGACGAGCAGTACTTC. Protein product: CSVGGTEGDEQYF.

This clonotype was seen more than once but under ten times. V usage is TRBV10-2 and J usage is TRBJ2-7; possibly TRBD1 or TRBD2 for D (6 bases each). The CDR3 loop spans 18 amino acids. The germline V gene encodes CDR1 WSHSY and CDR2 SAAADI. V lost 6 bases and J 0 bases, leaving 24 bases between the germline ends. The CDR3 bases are TGCGCCAGCAGGAGGGGGGCAGGGGCCTACACGAGCTCCTACGAGCAGTACTTC. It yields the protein CASRRGAGAYTSSYEQYF.

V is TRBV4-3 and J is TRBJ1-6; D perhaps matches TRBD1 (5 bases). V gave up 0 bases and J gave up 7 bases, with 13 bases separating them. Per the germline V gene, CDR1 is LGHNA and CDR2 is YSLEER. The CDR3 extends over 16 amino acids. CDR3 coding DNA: TGCGCCAGCAGCCAAGATCCGGCCAGGGAAAATTCACCCCTCCACTTT. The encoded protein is CASSQDPARENSPLHF.

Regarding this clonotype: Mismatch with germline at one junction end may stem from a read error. The CDR3 region has the DNA TGTGCCAGCAGCTCTAGGGAGGAGGACAGCGCCTTC. It translates to CASSSREEDSAF. The chain links TRBV7-2 to TRBJ1-2, with D possibly TRBD1 on 6 matching bases. Germline lookup yields CDR1 SGHTA and CDR2 FQGNSA. The CDR3 is 12 amino acids.

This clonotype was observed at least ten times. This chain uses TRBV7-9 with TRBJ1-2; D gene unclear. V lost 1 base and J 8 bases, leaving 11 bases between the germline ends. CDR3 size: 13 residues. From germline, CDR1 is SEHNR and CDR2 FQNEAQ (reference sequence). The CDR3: CASSLDPGRGYTF. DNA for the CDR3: TGTGCCAGCAGCTTAGATCCAGGTCGGGGCTACACCTTC.

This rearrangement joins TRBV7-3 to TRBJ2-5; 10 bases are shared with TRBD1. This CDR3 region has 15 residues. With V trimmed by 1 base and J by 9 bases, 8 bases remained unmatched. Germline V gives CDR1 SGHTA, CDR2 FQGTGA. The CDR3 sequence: CASSLRQGARQPQYF. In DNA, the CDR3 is TGTGCCAGCAGCTTAAGACAGGGGGCTAGACAGCCCCAGTACTTC.

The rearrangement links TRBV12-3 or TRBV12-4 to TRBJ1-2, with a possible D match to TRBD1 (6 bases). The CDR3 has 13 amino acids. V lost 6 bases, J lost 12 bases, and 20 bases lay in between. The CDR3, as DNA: TGTGCCAGCAGATATTGGGGGGCTGCTGGAAACACCTTC. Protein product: CASRYWGAAGNTF.